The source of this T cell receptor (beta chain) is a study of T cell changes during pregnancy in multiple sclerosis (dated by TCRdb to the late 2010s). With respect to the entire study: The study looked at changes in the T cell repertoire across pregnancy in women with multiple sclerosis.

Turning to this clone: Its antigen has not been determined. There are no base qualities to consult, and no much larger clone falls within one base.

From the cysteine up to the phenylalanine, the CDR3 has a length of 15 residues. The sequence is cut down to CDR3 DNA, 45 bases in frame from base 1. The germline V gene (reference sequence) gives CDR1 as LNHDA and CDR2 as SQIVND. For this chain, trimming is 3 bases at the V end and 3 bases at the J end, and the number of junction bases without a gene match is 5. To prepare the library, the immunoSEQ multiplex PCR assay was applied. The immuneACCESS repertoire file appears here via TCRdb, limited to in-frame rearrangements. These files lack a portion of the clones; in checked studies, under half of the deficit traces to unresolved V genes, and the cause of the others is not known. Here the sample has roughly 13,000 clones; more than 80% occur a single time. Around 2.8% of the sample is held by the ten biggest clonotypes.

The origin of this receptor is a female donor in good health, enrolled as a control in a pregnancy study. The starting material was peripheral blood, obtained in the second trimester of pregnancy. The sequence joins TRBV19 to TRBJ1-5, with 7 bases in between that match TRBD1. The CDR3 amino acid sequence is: CASSIKTGPNQPQHF. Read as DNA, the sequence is TGTGCCAGTAGTATCAAGACAGGGCCCAATCAGCCCCAGCATTTT.